Listed below are T cell receptor beta chains from one sample, sequenced in a study of TIL therapy for anti-PD-1-resistant metastatic lung cancer. The table came from immunoSEQ multiplex PCR; TCRdb's copy has only in-frame clones and leaves some out. The sample gives about 52,000 clones, 65% to 80% of which show up once; 4% to 5.5% is in the top ten. Sample: blood, taken at baseline. These receptors were taken from a woman between 25 and 80 years old with non-small cell lung cancer. Both conserved end residues are part of each CDR3. The order of the fields is J gene, clone size, D gene, V gene, CDR3 protein, CDR3 DNA. The D gene is left open where the match is weak. Clone size, where shown, is once, few, many, or a class for clones that have expanded.

J: TRBJ1-1
size: .
D: .
V: TRBV5-1
CDR3: CASSLESWSGRAEAFF
DNA: TGCGCCAGCAGCTTGGAATCTTGGTCTGGTAGGGCTGAAGCTTTCTTT

J: TRBJ1-2
size: .
D: TRBD1
V: TRBV7-3
CDR3: CASSPGQDHQPTF
DNA: TGTGCCAGCAGCCCGGGACAGGACCACCAACCCACCTTC

J: TRBJ1-6
size: few
D: .
V: TRBV6-6
CDR3: CASRTYVGGESPLHF
DNA: TGTGCCAGCAGAACCTACGTCGGGGGCGAGTCACCCCTCCACTTT

J: TRBJ1-4
size: .
D: .
V: TRBV6-6
CDR3: CASSYSAANEKLFF
DNA: TGTGCCAGCAGTTACTCTGCCGCTAATGAAAAACTGTTTTTT

J: TRBJ1-2
size: once
D: .
V: TRBV6-5
CDR3: CASRFQGSYGYTF
DNA: TGTGCCAGCAGATTCCAGGGGTCCTATGGCTACACCTTC

J: TRBJ2-7
size: .
D: .
V: TRBV7-2
CDR3: CASSLQPSTYEQYF
DNA: TGTGCCAGCAGCTTACAACCATCTACCTACGAGCAGTACTTC

J: TRBJ2-7
size: .
D: .
V: TRBV10-3
CDR3: CAISEPQFGPGYEQYF
DNA: TGTGCCATCAGTGAGCCCCAGTTTGGGCCGGGCTACGAGCAGTACTTC

J: TRBJ1-1
size: .
D: .
V: TRBV5-1
CDR3: CASSLASAGVRTEAFF
DNA: TGCGCCAGCAGCTTGGCCAGTGCAGGGGTCCGCACTGAAGCTTTCTTT

J: TRBJ1-1
size: .
D: TRBD1
V: TRBV5-1
CDR3: CASSSKSGGTTEAFF
DNA: TGCGCCAGCAGCTCGAAGTCAGGGGGGACCACTGAAGCTTTCTTT

J: TRBJ1-2
size: .
D: .
V: TRBV10-3
CDR3: CAIRTGTSYGYTF
DNA: TGTGCCATCAGGACCGGGACAAGTTATGGCTACACCTTC

J: TRBJ1-1
size: .
D: .
V: TRBV5-6
CDR3: CASRRDGAEAFF
DNA: TGTGCCAGCAGACGGGACGGAGCTGAAGCTTTCTTT

J: TRBJ1-2
size: few
D: .
V: TRBV6-5
CDR3: CASSYSGDGYTF
DNA: TGTGCCAGCAGTTACTCGGGAGATGGCTACACCTTC

J: TRBJ1-2
size: .
D: TRBD1
V: TRBV30
CDR3: CAWRGGTGGYGYTF
DNA: TGTGCCTGGAGGGGAGGCACAGGGGGCTATGGCTACACCTTC

J: TRBJ2-3
size: .
D: TRBD1
V: TRBV7-3
CDR3: CASSTGQGGTTQYF
DNA: TGTGCCAGCAGCACCGGACAGGGGGGTACTACGCAGTATTTT

J: TRBJ2-3
size: .
D: TRBD2
V: TRBV19
CDR3: CASSTRLAAPRQYF
DNA: TGTGCCAGTAGTACACGACTAGCGGCGCCACGGCAGTATTTT

J: TRBJ1-2
size: .
D: .
V: TRBV5-4
CDR3: CASSSPSPGFSYGYTF
DNA: TGTGCCAGCAGCTCCCCATCACCCGGGTTCTCCTATGGCTACACCTTC

J: TRBJ1-2
size: .
D: TRBD1
V: TRBV6-1
CDR3: CASRETGGGYGYTF
DNA: TGTGCCAGCAGGGAAACAGGGGGCGGATATGGCTACACCTTC

J: TRBJ2-7
size: .
D: .
V: TRBV6-5
CDR3: CASSYDRRREQYF
DNA: TGTGCCAGCAGTTACGACCGACGGCGCGAGCAGTACTTC

J: TRBJ2-1
size: .
D: .
V: TRBV2
CDR3: CASSDRGIGEQFF
DNA: TGTGCCAGCAGTGATAGGGGGATTGGTGAGCAGTTCTTC

J: TRBJ1-3
size: .
D: TRBD1
V: TRBV5-1
CDR3: CASSVGQGNTIYF
DNA: TGCGCCAGCAGCGTGGGACAGGGAAACACCATATATTTT

J: TRBJ2-5
size: .
D: .
V: TRBV7-9
CDR3: CASSLVILASETQYF
DNA: TGTGCCAGCAGCTTAGTGATTCTAGCGTCTGAGACCCAGTACTTC

J: TRBJ2-1
size: large
D: TRBD2
V: TRBV7-3
CDR3: CASSLSSSGGSEQFF
DNA: TGTGCCAGCAGCTTATCGTCTAGCGGAGGGAGTGAGCAGTTCTTC

J: TRBJ1-2
size: few
D: TRBD1
V: TRBV15
CDR3: CATSRDAGTEANYGYTF
DNA: TGTGCCACCAGCAGAGATGCTGGGACAGAAGCTAACTATGGCTACACCTTC

J: TRBJ1-1
size: few
D: .
V: TRBV6-6
CDR3: CASSYDFKAFF
DNA: TGTGCCAGCAGTTACGACTTTAAAGCTTTCTTT

J: TRBJ2-2
size: once
D: .
V: TRBV18
CDR3: CASSNGNTGELFF
DNA: TGTGCCAGCTCCAACGGGAACACCGGGGAGCTGTTTTTT

J: TRBJ1-2
size: .
D: TRBD1
V: TRBV10-2
CDR3: CASSDGDRGQVGYTF
DNA: TGCGCCAGCAGTGATGGGGACAGGGGGCAGGTTGGCTACACCTTC

J: TRBJ1-3
size: .
D: TRBD1
V: TRBV5-4
CDR3: CASSLEGGGGNTIYF
DNA: TGTGCCAGCAGCTTGGAAGGGGGCGGTGGAAACACCATATATTTT

J: TRBJ1-1
size: .
D: .
V: TRBV7-9
CDR3: CASSFPAYEAFF
DNA: TGTGCCAGCAGCTTCCCCGCCTATGAAGCTTTCTTT

J: TRBJ2-2
size: .
D: TRBD1
V: TRBV9
CDR3: CASSVGTGFMTGELFF
DNA: TGTGCCAGCAGCGTAGGGACAGGGTTCATGACCGGGGAGCTGTTTTTT

J: TRBJ1-4
size: .
D: .
V: TRBV2
CDR3: CASMGAGNEKLFF
DNA: TGTGCCAGCATGGGGGCTGGTAATGAAAAACTGTTTTTT

J: TRBJ2-3
size: .
D: .
V: TRBV29-1
CDR3: CSVMQQDTQYF
DNA: TGCAGCGTTATGCAACAAGATACGCAGTATTTT

J: TRBJ1-1
size: .
D: TRBD1
V: TRBV29-1
CDR3: CSVVKQGLSEAFF
DNA: TGCAGCGTTGTTAAACAGGGGTTGAGTGAAGCTTTCTTT

J: TRBJ2-1
size: .
D: .
V: TRBV5-6
CDR3: CASSLGQGREQFF
DNA: TGTGCCAGCAGCTTGGGTCAGGGAAGGGAGCAGTTCTTC

J: TRBJ1-2
size: few
D: TRBD1
V: TRBV9
CDR3: CASSVAGQGEGGYTF
DNA: TGTGCCAGCAGCGTAGCGGGACAGGGTGAGGGCGGCTACACCTTC

J: TRBJ2-1
size: .
D: .
V: TRBV9
CDR3: CASSVWLASSYNEQFF
DNA: TGTGCCAGCAGCGTCTGGTTGGCGAGCTCCTACAATGAGCAGTTCTTC

J: TRBJ2-5
size: .
D: .
V: TRBV7-9
CDR3: CASSLNSVETQYF
DNA: TGTGCCAGCAGCTTAAACAGCGTGGAGACCCAGTACTTC

J: TRBJ1-2
size: once
D: .
V: TRBV4-3
CDR3: CASSQDFNTVAGYTF
DNA: TGCGCCAGCAGCCAAGATTTCAATACAGTTGCTGGCTACACCTTC

J: TRBJ1-2
size: few
D: .
V: TRBV28
CDR3: CASSLSGFYGYTF
DNA: TGTGCCAGCAGTTTATCGGGGTTCTATGGCTACACCTTC

J: TRBJ2-1
size: .
D: TRBD1
V: TRBV19
CDR3: CASSIDRGQGLDEQFF
DNA: TGTGCCAGTAGTATAGATCGGGGACAGGGGCTGGATGAGCAGTTCTTC